This TCR beta chain was sequenced in a study of blood T cells in healthy people across ages. V shed 5 bases and J shed 4 bases, with 15 bases lying between them. Germline CDR1 is MNHEY and CDR2 is SMNVEV (reference sequence). This CDR3 comprises 15 residues. This clonotype was detected a few times. Its specificity is unknown. Using a J-beta primer mix together with a sample-barcoded 5' primer, a second PCR was run for roughly 6 to 12 cycles. Every cDNA was tagged by a template-switch adaptor with 12 random nucleotides. All samples gave at least 2.5 million CDR3-containing paired-end reads. A single record per CDR3 protein comes from TCRdb applying MiXCR to the 5' RACE reads. Here the sample spans about 1.4 million distinct CDR3 sequences, 59% being singletons. Study-wide points: Diversity estimates from one million T cells were considered underestimates. Age brought a roughly linear fall in TCR beta diversity measured per million T cells.

The receptor was derived from a man younger than 35 in good health. The rearrangement links TRBV27 to TRBJ2-1; D gene ambiguous. Sequencing used blood. CDR3 in amino acids: CASSLSGPDYNEQFF. DNA of the CDR3: TGTGCCAGCAGTCTAAGTGGCCCCGATTACAATGAGCAGTTCTTC.